The 31 T cell receptor beta chains reported below all come from one sample, sequenced in a study of blood T cell repertoires in COVID-19 (dated by TCRdb to the early 2020s). The method was the immunoSEQ multiplex PCR assay. As stored in TCRdb, this immuneACCESS dataset retains in-frame rearrangements with V and J assigned. A fraction of the clones does not appear; measured against another copy, unresolved V genes explain less than half of the discrepancy, and the remainder lacks a known reason. This sample is represented by a few hundred thousand clones; around nine tenths of them were singletons. The ten top clones hold about 1.5% of the sample. Specimen: PBMCs or T cells enriched from blood (not recorded which). All receptors derive from a woman in her forties or fifties who had recovered from COVID-19.

In this sample, this clone turned up once. J is TRBJ2-7 and V is TRBV18, with 10 nucleotides matching TRBD1. Germline V lookup: CDR1 KGHSH, CDR2 LQKENI. The CDR3 loop spans 16 amino acids. J was trimmed by 4 bases and V by 3 bases; bases with no gene match: 9. The CDR3 is CASSPRERQGAYEQYF. The CDR3 nucleotides are TGTGCCAGCTCACCCCGAGAGCGACAGGGGGCTTACGAGCAGTACTTC.

The chain has TRBV7-9 and TRBJ2-5; D unclear. There are 14 residues in the CDR3. CDR1 is SEHNR, CDR2 FQNEAQ, per germline (reference sequence). V shed 1 base and J shed 4 bases, with 10 bases lying between them. The CDR3 sequence is CASSLDPVGETQYF. In DNA form, the CDR3 reads TGTGCCAGCAGCTTAGATCCAGTTGGAGAGACCCAGTACTTC.

The chain couples TRBV5-4 to TRBJ2-7; D might be TRBD1 (6 bases). Germline CDR1 reads SGHNT; CDR2 reads YYREEE (reference sequence). This CDR3 has 15 amino acids. With 3 bases removed from V and 6 bases from J, the gap between germline ends came to 19 bases. This CDR3 reads CASSSRDTSPVEQYF. The CDR3 DNA reads as TGTGCCAGCAGCTCCCGGGACACTTCACCGGTCGAGCAGTACTTC.

The genes are TRBV28 and TRBJ2-7, with D maybe TRBD1 (6 bases). The CDR3 runs 14 residues. Germline CDR1 is MDHEN and CDR2 is SYDVKM. Trimming cost V 7 bases and J 4 bases, with 17 bases left between them. CDR3 DNA: TGTGCCAGCATTCCGGGACACGTACTTTACGAGCAGTACTTC. This encodes CASIPGHVLYEQYF.

This clone has only a few counts. The CDR3: CASSVPVGGGGELFF. For the CDR3, the DNA is TGCGCCAGCAGCGTCCCTGTCGGGGGTGGCGGGGAGCTGTTTTTT. The gene calls are TRBV5-1 and TRBJ2-2; D might be TRBD2 (6 bases). In germline, CDR1 is SGHRS, CDR2 YFSETQ. This CDR3 is built from 15 residues. Trimming stripped 4 bases from V and 7 bases from J, with 17 bases between.

The V call is TRBV5-1, the J call TRBJ2-5; 12 bases line up with TRBD2. The V gene's germline CDR1 is SGHRS and CDR2 YFSETQ. The ends lost 8 bases at V and 3 bases at J; junction bases unmatched: 5. The CDR3 spans 14 residues. The CDR3 coding sequence is TGCGCCAGTAGACTAGCGGGAGTGAAAGAGACCCAGTACTTC. This encodes CASRLAGVKETQYF.

Only one count was recorded for this clone. The chain has TRBV5-6 and TRBJ2-1; D unresolved. Trimming left V 1 base short and J 1 base short, with 9 bases between. CDR3 length: 15 amino acids. The germline V gene has CDR1 SGHDT and CDR2 YYEEEE. This CDR3 is CASSLRPRSYNEQFF. The CDR3 DNA reads TGTGCCAGCAGCTTGCGTCCCAGGTCCTACAATGAGCAGTTCTTC.

The genes are TRBV7-8 and TRBJ2-7; D possibly corresponds to TRBD1 (5 bases). CDR3 length equals 14 residues. Germline CDR1 is SGHVS and CDR2 is FQNEAQ. The V gene lost 4 bases and the J gene lost 2 bases, with 12 bases spanning the gap. DNA for the CDR3: TGTGCCAGCAGCTCAAGACAGAATCCCTACGAGCAGTACTTC. The encoded protein is CASSSRQNPYEQYF. The full variable domain, its missing parts supplied by reference TRBV7-8 and TRBJ2-7, is GAGVSQSPRYKVAKRGQDVALRCDPISGHVSLFWYQQALGQGPEFLTYFQNEAQLDKSGLPSDRFFAERPEGSVSTLKIQRTQQEDSAVYLCASSSRQNPYEQYFGPGTRLTVT.

This sequence joins TRBV13 and TRBJ2-7; 10 bases align to TRBD1. V lost 5 bases to trimming and J lost 6 bases; unmatched junction nucleotides: 10. The CDR3 totals 15 residues. Germline V CDR1 and CDR2: PRHDT, FYEKMQ (reference sequence). This CDR3 reads CASSADRGPDGEQYF. The CDR3 DNA follows: TGTGCCAGCAGCGCCGACAGGGGGCCAGATGGCGAGCAGTACTTC.

The chain joins TRBV14 to TRBJ1-2; possibly TRBD1 for D (5 bases). Germline-derived CDR1 and CDR2 are SGHDN and FVKESK. CDR3 length equals 15 residues. V dropped 4 bases and J dropped 7 bases, with 19 bases sitting between them. CDR3 nucleotides: TGTGCCAGCAGCCCGACCGGGGGTAGAGTGGGTGGCTACACCTTC. This translates into CASSPTGGRVGGYTF.

This clone was seen a few times. This chain uses TRBV19 with TRBJ2-7, with TRBD2 identical over 14 bases. CDR3 length: 17 residues. CDR1 is LNHDA and CDR2 is SQIVND in the germline V gene (reference sequence). Trimming at V came to 5 bases and at J to 2 bases, leaving 8 bases not matched to a gene. CDR3 nucleotide sequence: TGTGCCAGTAGTCCGGGACTAGCGGGAGTTACCACCTACGAGCAGTACTTC. Translating gives CASSPGLAGVTTYEQYF. Full variable domain (outside the CDR3, taken from reference TRBV19 and TRBJ2-7): DGGITQSPKYLFRKEGQNVTLSCEQNLNHDAMYWYRQDPGQGLRLIYYSQIVNDFQKGDIAEGYSVSREKKESFPLTVTSAQKNPTAFYLCASSPGLAGVTTYEQYFGPGTRLTVT.

Written as DNA, the CDR3 is TGTGCCAGCTCACAGGACAGGGGGAGCTATGGCTACACCTTC. This encodes CASSQDRGSYGYTF. The chain uses TRBV18 and TRBJ1-2, with 10 bases aligning to TRBD1. Germline loops: CDR1 KGHSH, CDR2 LQKENI. V gave up 4 bases and J gave up 4 bases; unmatched junction bases: 3. This CDR3 has 14 amino acids.

Concerning this clone: Compared with germline, one end of the junction differs, possibly owing to a read error. The chain combines TRBV7-7 with TRBJ2-2; D possibly corresponds to TRBD1 (5 bases). The CDR3 contains 16 residues. Germline lookup yields CDR1 SSHAT and CDR2 FNYEAQ (reference sequence). The CDR3 DNA is TGTGCTAGCAGCTTAGTTCCAGGGTCGAACACCGGGGAGCTGTTTTTT. Translating it yields CASSLVPGSNTGELFF.

This sequence joins TRBV19 and TRBJ1-5; D may be TRBD1 (5 bases). Trimming left V 3 bases short and J 3 bases short, with 9 bases between. The CDR3 covers 14 residues. The germline gives CDR1 LNHDA, CDR2 SQIVND (reference sequence). The CDR3 loop reads CASSMGGVNQPQHF. The CDR3 DNA is TGTGCCAGTAGTATGGGGGGGGTCAATCAGCCCCAGCATTTT.

In nucleotides, the CDR3 is TGTGCCAGCAGCCAGGAAGCGGGAGGGAGGGAGCAGTACTTC. Translated, it gives CASSQEAGGREQYF. V usage is TRBV3-1 (or the pseudogene TRBV3-2) and J usage is TRBJ2-7; 10 nucleotides agree with TRBD2. Per germline, CDR1 LGHDT and CDR2 YNNKEL (reference sequence). V lost 3 bases to trimming and J lost 7 bases; unmatched junction nucleotides: 6. CDR3 length equals 14 residues.

The V gene is TRBV14, the J gene TRBJ2-5, with D possibly TRBD2 on 5 matching bases. Between the trimmed V and J ends, which lost 1 base and 14 bases, there was a span of 11 bases. There are 11 residues in the CDR3. Germline V lookup: CDR1 SGHDN, CDR2 FVKESK. CDR3: CASSQGTRRYF. The CDR3 DNA sequence: TGTGCCAGCAGCCAAGGCACTAGAAGATACTTC.

This chain connects TRBV27 to TRBJ2-7; 10 nucleotides align to TRBD2. Trimming at V came to 6 bases and at J to 1 base, leaving 3 bases not matched to a gene. CDR1 and CDR2 (germline): MNHEY, SMNVEV (reference sequence). The CDR3 loop spans 14 amino acids. DNA for the CDR3: TGTGCCAGCAGGGTACTAGCGGGATCCTACGAGCAGTACTTC. It translates to CASRVLAGSYEQYF.

The V call is TRBV14, the J call TRBJ2-7; tentative D call: TRBD2 (5 bases). The CDR3 has 15 residues. CDR1 is SGHDN, CDR2 FVKESK, per germline. Trimming left V 2 bases short and J 3 bases short, with 14 bases between. The CDR3 DNA sequence: TGTGCCAGCAGCCAAAGACCGGGGAGAGACTACGAGCAGTACTTC. Protein product: CASSQRPGRDYEQYF.

The V and J genes are TRBV5-6 and TRBJ1-2, with TRBD1 identical over 11 bases. This CDR3 is 13 amino acids long. The junction had 4 bases not matched to a gene; V was cut back by 4 bases and J by 8 bases. Germline-derived CDR1 and CDR2 are SGHDT and YYEEEE. This CDR3 reads CASSLDRGLGYTF. For the CDR3, the DNA is TGTGCCAGCAGCCTGGACAGGGGGCTCGGCTACACCTTC.

The chain combines TRBV2 with TRBJ2-2; D is possibly TRBD2 (6 bases). CDR1 and CDR2 (germline): SNHLY, FYNNEI. The CDR3 contains 13 residues. Deletions cut 6 bases from V and 6 bases from J, with 11 bases between. CDR3 residues: CASRELAAGELFF. The CDR3 bases are TGTGCCAGCAGGGAATTAGCGGCCGGGGAGCTGTTTTTT.

J is TRBJ2-3 and V is TRBV9; the match to TRBD1 covers 7 bases. This CDR3 is 15 amino acids long. V trimming: 3 bases; J trimming: 1 base; junction bases outside the gene matches: 5. CDR1 is SGDLS, CDR2 YYNGEE, per germline. The DNA of the CDR3 is TGTGCCAGCAGCGCCCGACAGGGACGCACAGATACGCAGTATTTT. It specifies CASSARQGRTDTQYF.

V gene TRBV5-6 combines with J gene TRBJ2-2, with 11 bases aligning to TRBD1. V shed 1 base and J 5 bases; nucleotides not matched to a gene: 4. The CDR3 is 16 amino acids. Germline CDR1 reads SGHDT; CDR2 reads YYEEEE. The CDR3 nucleotides read TGTGCCAGCAGCTTGACCCGGGACAGGGGGACCGGGGAGCTGTTTTTT. Amino acids: CASSLTRDRGTGELFF.

This clone was observed once. V is TRBV6-5 and J is TRBJ2-1; 7 bases align to TRBD2. Losses at the gene ends were 6 bases for V and 3 bases for J; bases not matched to a gene: 8. The CDR3 extends over 15 amino acids. Looked up from germline, CDR1 is MNHEY and CDR2 is SVGAGI. CDR3 region: CASRNIAGIYNEQFF. CDR3 coding DNA: TGTGCCAGCAGGAATATAGCGGGCATCTACAATGAGCAGTTCTTC.

The chain uses TRBV11-2 and TRBJ2-5; 15 positions match TRBD2. CDR3 size: 15 residues. The ends lost 5 bases at V and 9 bases at J; junction bases unmatched: 7. Germline CDR1 is SGHAT and CDR2 is FQNNGV. The CDR3 loop reads CASSIGLAGGGAQYF. CDR3 nucleotides: TGTGCCAGCAGCATCGGACTAGCGGGAGGGGGGGCCCAGTACTTC.

V and J are TRBV27 and TRBJ1-2, with TRBD1 identical over 10 bases. CDR3 length: 15 residues. CDR1 MNHEY and CDR2 SMNVEV come from the germline V gene (reference sequence). J gave up 8 bases and V 5 bases, and 11 bases lay outside the gene matches. CDR3 DNA sequence: TGTGCCAGCAGTCCCCGGGACAGGGGTCGTCAAGGCTACACCTTC. This translates into CASSPRDRGRQGYTF.

This clone was detected only once. This chain links TRBV6-6 with TRBJ2-7, with a possible D match to TRBD1 (6 bases). CDR1 is MNHNY and CDR2 is SVGAGI in the germline V gene (reference sequence). V lost 6 bases to trimming and J lost 5 bases, with 8 bases between them. The CDR3 covers 11 residues. This CDR3 reads CASSNRDEQYF. The CDR3 DNA follows: TGTGCCAGCAGCAACAGGGACGAGCAGTACTTC.

This chain joins TRBV12-3 or TRBV12-4 and TRBJ2-7; 7 nucleotides align to TRBD1. The CDR3 consists of 11 residues. With V trimmed by 6 bases and J by 6 bases, 2 bases remained unmatched. The CDR3, as DNA: TGTGCCAGCAGGACAGGGACCGAGCAGTACTTC. Amino acid sequence: CASRTGTEQYF.

The gene calls are TRBV2 and TRBJ2-5; the match to TRBD2 covers 7 bases. This CDR3 spans 13 amino acids. The junction had 4 bases not matched to a gene; V was cut back by 5 bases and J by 4 bases. Germline lookup yields CDR1 SNHLY and CDR2 FYNNEI. CDR3 protein: CASSRDYGETQYF. The CDR3 DNA sequence: TGTGCCAGCAGTCGGGACTACGGAGAGACCCAGTACTTC.

This clone was recorded a few times. The rearrangement links TRBV5-1 to TRBJ2-7; maybe TRBD2 (6 bases). Per germline, CDR1 SGHRS and CDR2 YFSETQ. The CDR3 consists of 14 residues. Trimming shortened V by 2 bases and J by 0 bases, and 9 bases separated the two germline ends. The CDR3 DNA is TGCGCCAGCAGCTTTAGCGGAGGCTCCTACGAGCAGTACTTC. As protein: CASSFSGGSYEQYF.

The chain carries TRBV4-3 and TRBJ1-4; 7 bases fit TRBD1. Per the germline V gene, CDR1 is LGHNA and CDR2 is YSLEER. The CDR3 covers 14 residues. Germline trimming cut 5 bases from V and 4 bases from J; bases unmatched to any gene: 4. The CDR3 reads CASSGTDINEKLFF. The CDR3 region has the DNA TGCGCCAGCAGCGGGACAGATATTAATGAAAAACTGTTTTTT.

The CDR3 sequence: CASSPPSGGPHNEQFF. CDR3 in DNA: TGTGCCAGCTCACCACCGTCGGGAGGGCCCCACAATGAGCAGTTCTTC. The chain uses TRBV18 and TRBJ2-1; 8 nucleotides align to TRBD2. This CDR3 has 16 residues. The V gene's germline CDR1 is KGHSH and CDR2 LQKENI. V dropped 0 bases and J dropped 5; count of bases not matched to a gene: 6.